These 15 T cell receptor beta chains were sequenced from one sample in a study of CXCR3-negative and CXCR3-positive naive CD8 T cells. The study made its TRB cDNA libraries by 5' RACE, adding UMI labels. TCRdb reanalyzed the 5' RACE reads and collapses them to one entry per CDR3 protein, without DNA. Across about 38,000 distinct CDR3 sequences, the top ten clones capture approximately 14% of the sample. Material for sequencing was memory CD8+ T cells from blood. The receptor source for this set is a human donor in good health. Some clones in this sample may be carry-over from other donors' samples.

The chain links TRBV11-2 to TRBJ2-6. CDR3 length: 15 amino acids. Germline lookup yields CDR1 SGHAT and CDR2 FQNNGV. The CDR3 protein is CASSLGVSGANVLTF.

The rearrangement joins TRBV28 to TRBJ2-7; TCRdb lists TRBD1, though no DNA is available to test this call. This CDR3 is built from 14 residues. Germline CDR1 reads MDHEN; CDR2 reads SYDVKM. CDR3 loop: CASSPRDRVKEQYF. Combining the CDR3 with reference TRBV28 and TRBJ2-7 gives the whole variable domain DVKVTQSSRYLVKRTGEKVFLECVQDMDHENMFWYRQDPGLGLRLIYFSYDVKMKEKGDIPEGYSVSREKKERFSLILESASTNQTSMYLCASSPRDRVKEQYFGPGTRLTVT.

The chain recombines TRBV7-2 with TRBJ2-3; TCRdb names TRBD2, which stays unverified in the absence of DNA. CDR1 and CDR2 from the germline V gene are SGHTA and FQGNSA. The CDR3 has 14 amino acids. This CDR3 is CASLEGLSTDTQYF.

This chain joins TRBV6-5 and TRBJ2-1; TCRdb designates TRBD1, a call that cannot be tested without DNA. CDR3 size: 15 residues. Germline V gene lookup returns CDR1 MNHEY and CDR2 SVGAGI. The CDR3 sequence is CASSYDGTDYNEQFF.

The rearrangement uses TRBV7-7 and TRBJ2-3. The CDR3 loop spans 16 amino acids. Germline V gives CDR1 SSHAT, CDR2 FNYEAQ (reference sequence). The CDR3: CASSLGIGDYTDTQYF. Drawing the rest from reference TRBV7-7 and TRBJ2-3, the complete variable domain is GAGVSQSPRYKVTKRGQDVTLRCDPISSHATLYWYQQALGQGPEFLTYFNYEAQPDKSGLPSDRFSAERPEGSISTLTIQRTEQRDSAMYRCASSLGIGDYTDTQYFGPGTRLTVL.

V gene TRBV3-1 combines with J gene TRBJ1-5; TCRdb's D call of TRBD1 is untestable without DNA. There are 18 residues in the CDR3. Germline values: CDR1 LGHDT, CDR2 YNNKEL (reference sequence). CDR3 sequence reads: CASSQTGAGGNSNQPQHF.

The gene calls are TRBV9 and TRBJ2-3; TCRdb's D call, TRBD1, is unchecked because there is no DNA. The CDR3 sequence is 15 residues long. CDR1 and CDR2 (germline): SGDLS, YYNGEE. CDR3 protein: CASSPHYQEGDTQYF.

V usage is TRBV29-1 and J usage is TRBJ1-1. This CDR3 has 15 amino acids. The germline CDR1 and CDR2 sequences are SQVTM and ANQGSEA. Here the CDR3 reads CSVRGTHKGDTEAFF.

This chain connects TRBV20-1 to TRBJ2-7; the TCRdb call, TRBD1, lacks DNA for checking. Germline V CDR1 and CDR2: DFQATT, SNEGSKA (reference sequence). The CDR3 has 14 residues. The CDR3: CSAFTTGVSYEQYF.

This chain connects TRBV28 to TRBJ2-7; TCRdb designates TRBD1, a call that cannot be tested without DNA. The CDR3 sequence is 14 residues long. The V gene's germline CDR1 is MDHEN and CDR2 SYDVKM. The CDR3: CASSFGGGSYEQYF.

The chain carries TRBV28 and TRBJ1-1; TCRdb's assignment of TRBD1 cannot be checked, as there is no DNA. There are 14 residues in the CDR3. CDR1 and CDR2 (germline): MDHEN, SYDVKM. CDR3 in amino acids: CASWDSAMNTEAFF.

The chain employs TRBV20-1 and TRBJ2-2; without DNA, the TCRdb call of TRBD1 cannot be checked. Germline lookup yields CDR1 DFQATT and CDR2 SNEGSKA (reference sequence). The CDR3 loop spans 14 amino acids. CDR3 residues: CSAGQGKEAGELFF.

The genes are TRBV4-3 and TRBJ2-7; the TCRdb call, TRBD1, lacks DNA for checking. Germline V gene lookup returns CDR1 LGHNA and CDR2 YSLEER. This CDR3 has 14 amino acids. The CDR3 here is CASSQEQGAYEQYF.

CDR3 sequence reads: CASSQESVRGAYNEQFF. This chain joins TRBV4-3 and TRBJ2-1; TCRdb selects TRBD2, and the lack of DNA leaves this call unchecked. Germline V lookup: CDR1 LGHNA, CDR2 YSLEER. CDR3 length equals 17 residues.

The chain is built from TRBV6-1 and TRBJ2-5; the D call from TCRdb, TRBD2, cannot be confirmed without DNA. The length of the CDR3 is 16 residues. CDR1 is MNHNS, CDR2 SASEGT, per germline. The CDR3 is CASSEASGGGLETQYF.